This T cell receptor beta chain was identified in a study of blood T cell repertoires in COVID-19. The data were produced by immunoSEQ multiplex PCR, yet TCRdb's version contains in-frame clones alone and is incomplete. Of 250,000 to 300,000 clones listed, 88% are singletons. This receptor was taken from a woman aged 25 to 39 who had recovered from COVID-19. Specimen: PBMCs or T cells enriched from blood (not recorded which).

Here the CDR3 DNA reads TGTGCCAGCACCCCCCGGGACAGCTATAATTCACCCCTCCACTTT. It yields the protein CASTPRDSYNSPLHF. The chain recombines TRBV6-2 or TRBV6-3 with TRBJ1-6, with 7 bases fitting TRBD1. Germline CDR1 and CDR2: MNHEY and SVGEGT. With V trimmed by 7 bases and J by 3 bases, 6 bases remained unmatched. CDR3 length equals 15 residues.